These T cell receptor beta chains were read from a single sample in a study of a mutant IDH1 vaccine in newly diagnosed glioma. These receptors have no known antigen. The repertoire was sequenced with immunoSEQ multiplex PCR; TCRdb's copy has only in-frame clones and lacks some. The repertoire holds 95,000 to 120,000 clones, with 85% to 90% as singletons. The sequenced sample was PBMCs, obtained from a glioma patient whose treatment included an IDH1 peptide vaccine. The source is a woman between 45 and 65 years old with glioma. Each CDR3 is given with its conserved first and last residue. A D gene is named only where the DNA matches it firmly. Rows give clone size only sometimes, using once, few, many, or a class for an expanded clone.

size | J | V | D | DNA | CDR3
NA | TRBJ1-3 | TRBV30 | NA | TGTGCCTGGAGTGTAGGACAGCACGGAAACACCATATATTTT | CAWSVGQHGNTIYF
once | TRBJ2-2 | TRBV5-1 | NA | TGCGCCAGCAGCCGGGAAGTCGCGAACACCGGGGAGCTGTTTTTT | CASSREVANTGELFF
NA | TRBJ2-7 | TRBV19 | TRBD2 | TGTGCCAGTAGTACCCCGTCGGCGGGAGAAGGGTACGAGCAGTACTTC | CASSTPSAGEGYEQYF
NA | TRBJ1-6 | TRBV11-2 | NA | TGTGCCAGCAGCCCTCCGGGGGACTTCTCCTATAATTCACCCCTCCACTTT | CASSPPGDFSYNSPLHF
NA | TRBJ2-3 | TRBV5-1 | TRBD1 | TGCGCCAGCAGACTGCGACAGGGCGCAGATACGCAGTATTTT | CASRLRQGADTQYF
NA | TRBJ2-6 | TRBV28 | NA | TGTGCCAGCAGTTTAACTGGGGCCAACGTCCTGACTTTC | CASSLTGANVLTF
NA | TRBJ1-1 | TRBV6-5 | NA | TGTGCCAGCAGTTACGGGTTGGGGAACACTGAAGCTTTCTTT | CASSYGLGNTEAFF
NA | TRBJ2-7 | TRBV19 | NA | TGTGCCAGTAGTATGGGCCAGGTGGGTTCCTACGAGCAGTACTTC | CASSMGQVGSYEQYF
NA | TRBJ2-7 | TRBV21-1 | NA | TGTGCCAGCAGCAAAGGGGAGACTGGCTACGAGCAGTACTTC | CASSKGETGYEQYF
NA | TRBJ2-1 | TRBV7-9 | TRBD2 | TGTGCCAGCAGCTGGCGATTTAGCGCGGGAGGCCCCAATGAGCAGTTCTTC | CASSWRFSAGGPNEQFF
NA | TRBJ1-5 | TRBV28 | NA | TGTGCCAGCAGTTTATCTAGGGGAACGCCCCAGCATTTT | CASSLSRGTPQHF
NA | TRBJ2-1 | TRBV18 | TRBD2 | TGTGCCAGCTCACCACGAGCGGGAGGGCCCTCCTACAATGAGCAGTTCTTC | CASSPRAGGPSYNEQFF
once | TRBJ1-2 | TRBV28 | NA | TGTGCCAGCAGTTTAGAATGGGGGAACTATGGCTACACCTTC | CASSLEWGNYGYTF
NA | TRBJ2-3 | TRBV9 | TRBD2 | TGTGCCAGCAGCGTAGGACTAGCGGGAGGCACAGATACGCAGTATTTT | CASSVGLAGGTDTQYF
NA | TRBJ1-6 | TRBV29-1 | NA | TGCAGCGTTGCACTAAATTCACCCCTCCACTTT | CSVALNSPLHF
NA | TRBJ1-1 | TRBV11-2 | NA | TGTGCCAGCGGTTACAGGGAGGTCGCTGAAGCTTTCTTT | CASGYREVAEAFF
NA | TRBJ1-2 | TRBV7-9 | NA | TGTGCCAGCAGCTTAGCGGGACACCCCTATGGCTACACCTTC | CASSLAGHPYGYTF
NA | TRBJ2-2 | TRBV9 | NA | TGTGCCAGCAGCGATCAGGTGGCCGGGGAGCTGTTTTTT | CASSDQVAGELFF
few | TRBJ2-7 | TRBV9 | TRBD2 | TGTGCCAGCAGCCCCTGGCGGGAGGGCCCGTACGAGCAGTACTTC | CASSPWREGPYEQYF
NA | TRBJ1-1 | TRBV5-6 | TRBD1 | TGTGCCAGCAGCTTAGCGGCAGGGGGCGAAGCTTTCTTT | CASSLAAGGEAFF
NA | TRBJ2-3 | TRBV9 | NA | TGTGCCAGCAGCGTAGTACCGGGTAGCACAGATACGCAGTATTTT | CASSVVPGSTDTQYF
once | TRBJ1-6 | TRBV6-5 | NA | TGTGCCAGCAGCCCCCTGGGAAGGGTACCCCTCCACTTT | CASSPLGRVPLHF
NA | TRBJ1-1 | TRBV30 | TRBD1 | TGTGCCTGGGAGGTATCGGACAGGGGCGCTGAAGCTTTCTTT | CAWEVSDRGAEAFF
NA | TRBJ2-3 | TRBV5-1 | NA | TGCGCCAGCAGCTTGTGGGCGAGTTCTAGCACAGATACGCAGTATTTT | CASSLWASSSTDTQYF
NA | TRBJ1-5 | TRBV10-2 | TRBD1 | TGCGCCAGCAGTGAGGGACAGGGGGTGTATCAGCCCCAGCATTTT | CASSEGQGVYQPQHF
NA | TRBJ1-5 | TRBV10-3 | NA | TGTGCCGCCGCGAGGGACGGTGATCAGCCCCAGCATTTT | CAAARDGDQPQHF
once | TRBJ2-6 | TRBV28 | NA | TGTGCCAGCAGTCAAGAACAGGGATATGGGGCCAACGTCCTGACTTTC | CASSQEQGYGANVLTF
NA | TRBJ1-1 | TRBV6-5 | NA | TGTGCCAGCACGAGAGGGCCGTTGATTGAAGCTTTCTTT | CASTRGPLIEAFF
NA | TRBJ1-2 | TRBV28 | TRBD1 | TGTGCCAGCGGGACAGGGGGCTATGGCTACACCTTC | CASGTGGYGYTF